Presented here are 7 T cell receptor beta chains from one specimen sequenced in a study of cytomegalovirus exposure and HLA in healthy donors (TCRdb year 2017). The library came from the immunoSEQ multiplex PCR assay. A mixture of 60 forward primers for TCR Vbeta segments and 13 reverse primers for TCR Jbeta segments was used in the multiplex PCR. In its TCRdb copy, this immuneACCESS table keeps in-frame sequences only and misses some clones. Where compared with another copy, unresolved V genes explain less than half of these, and the others have no known cause. Across this sample there are 30,000 to 40,000 clones, with roughly 69% seen only once. The ten largest clonotypes hold over 6% of the sample. Sequencing input: PBMCs. The receptors here all came from a man aged 25 to 45 in good health and CMV-seronegative.

This clone was seen only a few times. The CDR3 DNA sequence: TGTGCCAGCAGCTTATCAGGGATTGATCAGCCCCAGCATTTT. Amino acids: CASSLSGIDQPQHF. This rearrangement joins TRBV7-9 to TRBJ1-5; D is possibly TRBD1 (5 bases). There are 14 residues in the CDR3. Germline CDR1 reads SEHNR; CDR2 reads FQNEAQ (reference sequence). Trimming left V 2 bases short and J 5 bases short, with 10 bases between. Variable domain in full (rest from reference TRBV7-9 and TRBJ1-5): DTGVSQNPRHKITKRGQNVTFRCDPISEHNRLYWYRQTLGQGPEFLTYFQNEAQLEKSRLLSDRFSAERPKGSFSTLEIQRTEQGDSAMYLCASSLSGIDQPQHFGDGTRLSIL.

The chain has TRBV6-5 and TRBJ2-4; weak D call: TRBD1 (6 bases). This CDR3 is 14 amino acids long. Germline CDR1 is MNHEY and CDR2 is SVGAGI. V lost 5 bases and J 3 bases, leaving 11 bases between the germline ends. Here the CDR3 DNA reads TGTGCCAGCAGTGCCGGACAGAACAAAAACATTCAGTACTTC. As protein: CASSAGQNKNIQYF.

This clone came up a few times. The V and J genes are TRBV7-2 and TRBJ2-7; 10 nucleotides line up with TRBD1. The J segment lost 6 bases and the V segment lost 3 bases, leaving 8 bases of the junction unmatched. Germline loops: CDR1 SGHTA, CDR2 FQGNSA. This CDR3 contains 15 residues. CDR3 in DNA: TGTGCCAGCAGCTTGGCCGGGACAGGGGAGTTCGAGCAGTACTTC. Amino acid sequence: CASSLAGTGEFEQYF.

A few counts support this clone. The chain is built from TRBV6-5 and TRBJ2-7; 7 bases line up with TRBD2. The V gene end was trimmed by 2 bases and the J gene end by 5 bases; junction bases not matched to a gene: 9. The CDR3 is 15 amino acids. The V gene's germline CDR1 is MNHEY and CDR2 SVGAGI. The CDR3 DNA follows: TGTGCCAGCAGTTACCTGGGACGGGGGGAGCACGAGCAGTACTTC. It encodes CASSYLGRGEHEQYF.

This clone has only one observation. V is TRBV18 and J is TRBJ2-7, with D possibly being TRBD1 (5 bases). Between the trimmed V and J ends, which lost 5 bases and 2 bases, there was a span of 13 bases. Germline assignment: CDR1 KGHSH and CDR2 LQKENI. The CDR3 runs 14 residues. The CDR3 DNA follows: TGTGCCAGCTCAACGGACCGACAGACCTACGAGCAGTACTTC. Its protein is CASSTDRQTYEQYF.

V and J are TRBV10-2 and TRBJ2-3, with 8 bases identical to TRBD2. CDR3 length equals 15 residues. V shed 7 bases and J 0 bases; nucleotides not matched to a gene: 6. Germline-derived CDR1 and CDR2 are WSHSY and SAAADI. CDR3 DNA: TGCGCCAGCATTAGTAGCGGGGCTAGCACAGATACGCAGTATTTT. Amino acid sequence: CASISSGASTDTQYF.

The CDR3 here is CASSLIAGFGTGRTEAFF. DNA of the CDR3: TGTGCCAGCAGCTTAATAGCAGGGTTCGGCACCGGGAGAACTGAAGCTTTCTTT. The chain combines TRBV7-9 with TRBJ1-1, with a possible D match to TRBD1 (5 bases). This CDR3 is 18 amino acids long. Per the germline V gene, CDR1 is SEHNR and CDR2 is FQNEAQ (reference sequence). Trimming removed 2 bases from V and 5 bases from J, with 24 bases in between.